This TCR beta chain was profiled in a study of blood T cell repertoires in COVID-19. Study-level information: Samples came from the United States, Italy and Spain, spanning acute and convalescent COVID-19.

TCRdb keeps only in-frame clones here, not all; method: immunoSEQ multiplex PCR. The data show about 480,000 clones, 70% to 90% seen once. Self-reported history from a screening survey and questionnaire set each donor's cohort. Germline V CDR1 and CDR2: LGHNT, FRNRAP. V was shortened by 5 bases and J by 3 bases, with 10 bases between the two germline ends. This CDR3 is built from 13 residues. Worth noting for this clone: The same CDR3 is also encoded by other DNA sequences in this sample.

The TCR originated in a woman aged 18-29 years with acute COVID-19. The V and J genes are TRBV12-5 and TRBJ1-1; D remains ambiguous. The sequenced sample was PBMCs or T cells enriched from blood (not recorded which). CDR3 in amino acids: CASGLREDTEAFF. The CDR3, as DNA: TGTGCTAGTGGTCTCCGGGAGGACACTGAAGCTTTCTTT. The full variable domain, its missing parts supplied by reference TRBV12-5 and TRBJ1-1, is DARVTQTPRHKVTEMGQEVTMRCQPILGHNTVFWYRQTMMQGLELLAYFRNRAPLDDSGMPKDRFSAEMPDATLATLKIQPSEPRDSAVYFCASGLREDTEAFFGQGTRLTVV.